This record looks at one T cell receptor (beta chain) sequence and its context. What it recognizes is unknown. Assay: immunoSEQ multiplex PCR; the TCRdb copy retains only in-frame clones and omits some. The sample lists about 98,000 clones, more than 75% occurring once. The source of the sample is a study of cytomegalovirus exposure and HLA in healthy donors. Whole-study findings and limits: First-cohort TCR clusters tended to co-occur in the roughly 120 validation repertoires, a later analysis found. Reports showed the classifier diagnosing cytomegalovirus status with high specificity and sensitivity.

From germline, CDR1 is MGHDK and CDR2 SYGVNS. The CDR3 covers 13 residues. Deletions cut 2 bases from V and 7 bases from J, with 11 bases between. Sequences were obtained from PBMCs. This sequence joins TRBV25-1 and TRBJ2-5, with a weak D call TRBD1 (6 bases). The receptor was derived from a man between 18 and 35 years old in good health and CMV-seropositive. This CDR3 is CASSENREGTQYF. In DNA form, the CDR3 reads TGTGCCAGCAGTGAAAACAGGGAAGGGACCCAGTACTTC.